These 18 T cell receptor beta chains share one sample of origin, sequenced in a study of blood T cell repertoires in COVID-19. Here immunoSEQ multiplex PCR was the method, and the copy in TCRdb shows in-frame clones only, minus some. Among 150,000 to 180,000 clones listed, approximately 83% were seen once. The sequencing input was peripheral blood. Source of these receptors: a woman aged 55 to 70 with acute or convalescent COVID-19.

CDR3 loop: CASSQASTGGVEKLFF. CDR3 in DNA: TGTGCCAGCAGCCAAGCGTCGACAGGGGGAGTTGAAAAACTGTTTTTT. This chain connects TRBV3-1 (or the pseudogene TRBV3-2) to TRBJ1-4, with TRBD1 matching over 9 bases. Germline CDR1 reads LGHDT; CDR2 reads YNNKEL (reference sequence). J gave up 7 bases and V 1 base, and 7 bases lay outside the gene matches. CDR3 length equals 16 residues.

The chain carries TRBV6-1 and TRBJ2-1; TRBD1 is a possible D gene (6 bases). CDR1 and CDR2 (germline): MNHNS, SASEGT. CDR3 size: 17 residues. V was shortened by 3 bases and J by 1 base, with 16 bases between the two germline ends. CDR3 DNA sequence: TGTGCCAGCAGTGAGCCAGGGGCTTTAGTTTCCTACAATGAGCAGTTCTTC. As protein: CASSEPGALVSYNEQFF.

The rearrangement joins TRBV28 to TRBJ1-4; D may be TRBD1 (6 bases). The CDR3 sequence is 14 residues long. The V gene's germline CDR1 is MDHEN and CDR2 SYDVKM. Trimming took 5 bases from V and 7 from J, leaving 14 bases between them. The CDR3 sequence: CASSTPQGTEKLFF. The CDR3 nucleotides are TGTGCCAGCAGTACCCCCCAGGGGACTGAAAAACTGTTTTTT.

To note about this clone: Other nucleotide sequences from this sample produce the same CDR3. The chain combines TRBV5-1 with TRBJ1-5; 7 bases line up with TRBD1. Trimming at V came to 4 bases and at J to 1 base, leaving 5 bases not matched to a gene. This CDR3 comprises 15 residues. Germline V gives CDR1 SGHRS, CDR2 YFSETQ. CDR3 DNA sequence: TGCGCCAGCAGCCTTACAGGGGACAGCAATCAGCCCCAGCATTTT. Amino acids: CASSLTGDSNQPQHF.

This sequence joins TRBV28 and TRBJ2-1; 12 nucleotides line up with TRBD2. Germline V gene sequence: CDR1 MDHEN, CDR2 SYDVKM. The V gene end was trimmed by 6 bases and the J gene end by 10 bases; junction bases not matched to a gene: 13. The CDR3 contains 16 residues. The CDR3: CASSQTSGGGNREQFF. As DNA, the CDR3 is TGTGCCAGCAGCCAGACTAGCGGGGGCGGCAATCGAGAGCAGTTCTTC.

Written as DNA, the CDR3 is TGTGCCAGCAGTTCGGAGACCAACTATGGCTACACCTTC. This translates into CASSSETNYGYTF. This sequence joins TRBV3-1 (or the pseudogene TRBV3-2) and TRBJ1-2, with D uncertain. CDR1 and CDR2 (germline): LGHDT, YNNKEL (reference sequence). V was pared by 6 bases and J by 2 bases, with 10 bases between. The CDR3 has 13 amino acids.

The V call is TRBV7-8, the J call TRBJ1-2; perhaps TRBD1 as D (5 bases). In germline, CDR1 is SGHVS, CDR2 FQNEAQ. The V end was cut by 5 bases, the J end by 2 bases, with 12 bases between. This CDR3 is built from 14 residues. The CDR3 DNA reads TGTGCCAGCAGCCTTGACAGAGCAAACTATGGCTACACCTTC. Amino acid sequence: CASSLDRANYGYTF.

J is TRBJ2-2 and V is TRBV7-9; TRBD2 agrees at 12 bases. The V and J ends lost 1 base and 0 bases, in that order; junction bases with no gene match: 6. The CDR3 runs to 19 residues. Per the germline V gene, CDR1 is SEHNR and CDR2 is FQNEAQ (reference sequence). CDR3: CASSLVGTSGLPNTGELFF. The CDR3 DNA reads TGTGCCAGCAGCTTAGTGGGGACTAGCGGGCTCCCGAACACCGGGGAGCTGTTTTTT.

This clone is a singleton in its sample. V and J are TRBV6-2 or TRBV6-3 and TRBJ1-6, with D possibly being TRBD1 (5 bases). CDR1 and CDR2 from the germline V gene are MNHEY and SVGEGT. The CDR3 has 15 residues. V was trimmed by 3 bases and J by 7 bases, leaving 13 bases between them. CDR3 in DNA: TGTGCCAGCAGTTATAAGGCCTGGGGCAATTCACCCCTCCACTTT. Translation: CASSYKAWGNSPLHF.

The chain recombines TRBV6-5 with TRBJ1-5; 8 bases map to TRBD1. The V and J ends lost 5 bases and 6 bases, in that order; junction bases with no gene match: 9. In germline, CDR1 is MNHEY, CDR2 SVGAGI. The CDR3 runs to 15 residues. The CDR3: CASSPSGQAAQPQHF. The CDR3 DNA follows: TGTGCCAGCAGTCCCTCGGGACAGGCGGCTCAGCCCCAGCATTTT.

The chain combines TRBV4-1 with TRBJ1-5; 9 nucleotides agree with TRBD1. The germline V gene encodes CDR1 MGHRA and CDR2 YSYEKL. V shed 1 base and J 1 base; nucleotides not matched to a gene: 2. The CDR3 totals 16 residues. The CDR3 region has the DNA TGCGCCAGCAGCCAAGCGACAGGGGGAAGCAATCAGCCCCAGCATTTT. The encoded protein is CASSQATGGSNQPQHF.

As to this clone: The junction does not match germline at one end; this may be a read error. The sample contains more than one DNA sequence encoding this CDR3. The DNA of the CDR3 is TGTGCTAGCAGGCCACTAGGCACCGGGGAGCTGTTTTTT. As protein: CASRPLGTGELFF. The chain is built from TRBV6-5 and TRBJ2-2; TRBD2 might be the D (5 bases). Germline loops: CDR1 MNHEY, CDR2 SVGAGI. The CDR3 loop spans 13 amino acids.

This clone was counted a few times. The chain has TRBV4-1 and TRBJ2-5; 7 bases are shared with TRBD1. The CDR3 has 17 amino acids. Germline-derived CDR1 and CDR2 are MGHRA and YSYEKL. V was clipped by 0 bases and J by 2 bases; unmatched bases: 9. The CDR3 region has the DNA TGCGCCAGCAGCCAAGAAAGATTAGGGGGCGGGCAAGAGACCCAGTACTTC. Its translation is CASSQERLGGGQETQYF.

The genes are TRBV6-6 and TRBJ2-2, with unresolved D. This CDR3 comprises 15 residues. CDR1 and CDR2 (germline): MNHNY, SVGAGI (reference sequence). V lost 5 bases to trimming and J lost 5 bases, with 15 bases between them. CDR3 protein: CASSDGSGRTGELFF. The DNA for the CDR3 is TGTGCCAGCAGTGACGGGTCTGGAAGGACCGGGGAGCTGTTTTTT.

The rearrangement uses TRBV6-6 and TRBJ2-4, with TRBD1 as a possible D gene (5 bases). Germline lookup yields CDR1 MNHNY and CDR2 SVGAGI (reference sequence). The CDR3 is 17 amino acids. The germline V and J ends were trimmed by 5 bases and 4 bases, with 21 bases remaining between them. Here the CDR3 reads CASSPPRWVGVKNIQYF. The CDR3 nucleotides are TGTGCCAGCAGTCCACCCCGCTGGGTAGGGGTAAAAAACATTCAGTACTTC.

This chain links TRBV6-5 with TRBJ1-3, with TRBD1 identical over 9 bases. The ends lost 10 bases at V and 6 bases at J; junction bases unmatched: 7. Germline V gene data show CDR1 as MNHEY and CDR2 as SVGAGI. This CDR3 is built from 13 residues. CDR3 coding DNA: TGTGCCACCAAGGTACAGGGGGCAAACACCATATATTTT. Encoded protein: CATKVQGANTIYF.

This clone was picked up one time. This chain connects TRBV3-1 (or the pseudogene TRBV3-2) to TRBJ1-2, with 7 positions matching TRBD1. The CDR3 loop spans 14 amino acids. The germline V gene encodes CDR1 LGHDT and CDR2 YNNKEL (reference sequence). V shed 4 bases, J shed 7 bases, and the junction held 9 bases outside the gene matches. CDR3 region: CASSRAGTEGGYTF. The CDR3 coding sequence is TGTGCCAGCAGCCGGGCCGGGACAGAAGGTGGCTACACCTTC.

As concerns this clone: Other DNA sequences in the sample encode the same CDR3. V and J are TRBV24-1 and TRBJ1-4, with D possibly TRBD1 on 6 matching bases. The CDR3 contains 14 residues. Germline-derived CDR1 and CDR2 are KGHDR and SFDVKD. V was shortened by 3 bases and J by 5 bases, with 9 bases between the two germline ends. CDR3 sequence reads: CATSDPGQNEKLFF. The CDR3 coding sequence is TGTGCCACCAGTGATCCTGGACAGAATGAAAAACTGTTTTTT.